The 27 T cell receptor beta chains given below trace back to one sample, sequenced in a study of cytomegalovirus exposure and HLA in healthy donors. The assay was immunoSEQ multiplex PCR, and TCRdb's table has in-frame clones only and misses some. Here the sample spans about 350,000 clones, roughly 90% being singletons. Sequenced: PBMCs. The receptors were gathered from a young woman in good health and CMV-seropositive.

V and J are TRBV4-3 and TRBJ2-7; TRBD2 agrees at 12 bases. Trimming at V came to 4 bases and at J to 3 bases, leaving 4 bases not matched to a gene. The length of the CDR3 is 15 residues. Germline CDR1 and CDR2: LGHNA and YSLEER. CDR3 coding DNA: TGCGCCAGCAGCCTCGGGACTAGCGGGCACTACGAGCAGTACTTC. It is translated as CASSLGTSGHYEQYF.

This clone was seen once. V is TRBV4-3 and J is TRBJ2-3, with D perhaps matching TRBD1 or TRBD2 (5 bases each). The CDR3 is made up of 16 amino acids. Germline loops: CDR1 LGHNA, CDR2 YSLEER. V was shortened by 6 bases and J by 0 bases, with 16 bases between the two germline ends. CDR3 DNA sequence: TGCGCCAGCAGACTAACCGGGACCAGTAGCACAGATACGCAGTATTTT. Protein: CASRLTGTSSTDTQYF.

This chain links TRBV19 with TRBJ2-2; D remains ambiguous. CDR3 size: 10 residues. V lost 6 bases and J lost 6, with 2 bases in between. The germline CDR1 and CDR2 sequences are LNHDA and SQIVND (reference sequence). DNA of the CDR3: TGTGCCAGTAGGGCCGGGGAGCTGTTTTTT. Protein product: CASRAGELFF. The variable domain in full, with the rest retrieved from reference TRBV19 and TRBJ2-2, is DGGITQSPKYLFRKEGQNVTLSCEQNLNHDAMYWYRQDPGQGLRLIYYSQIVNDFQKGDIAEGYSVSREKKESFPLTVTSAQKNPTAFYLCASRAGELFFGEGSRLTVL.

This chain uses TRBV4-1 with TRBJ2-1; D ambiguous. V was pared by 0 bases and J by 7 bases, with 4 bases between. The CDR3 runs 12 residues. CDR1 and CDR2 (germline): MGHRA, YSYEKL. The CDR3 region has the DNA TGCGCCAGCAGCCAAGACGTTAATGAGCAGTTCTTC. Protein product: CASSQDVNEQFF.

This sequence joins TRBV7-2 and TRBJ2-7; TRBD1 aligns across 9 bases. This CDR3 has 14 residues. From germline, CDR1 is SGHTA and CDR2 FQGNSA. V trimming: 3 bases; J trimming: 3 bases; junction bases outside the gene matches: 3. The CDR3 region is CASSFGQGNYEQYF. CDR3 DNA: TGTGCCAGCAGCTTCGGACAGGGGAACTACGAGCAGTACTTC.

The chain links TRBV5-6 to TRBJ2-5; 11 positions agree with TRBD2. The CDR3 is 17 residues long. Trimming cost V 4 bases and J 4 bases; bases outside gene matches: 12. CDR1 SGHDT and CDR2 YYEEEE come from the germline V gene. CDR3 residues: CASSPKVGLAVRETQYF. Written as DNA, the CDR3 is TGTGCCAGCAGCCCAAAGGTGGGACTAGCGGTGCGAGAGACCCAGTACTTC.

The chain has TRBV6-5 and TRBJ1-1; TRBD1 matches at 9 bases. Trimming at V came to 7 bases and at J to 3 bases, leaving 6 bases not matched to a gene. Germline V gene sequence: CDR1 MNHEY, CDR2 SVGAGI. This CDR3 comprises 14 residues. The CDR3 nucleotides are TGTGCCAGCAAAGGGACAGGGCAGTACACTGAAGCTTTCTTT. This translates into CASKGTGQYTEAFF.

The chain combines TRBV5-6 with TRBJ2-7, with 9 positions matching TRBD1. Germline CDR1 reads SGHDT; CDR2 reads YYEEEE. Trimming at V came to 4 bases and at J to 6 bases, leaving 20 bases not matched to a gene. The CDR3 has 18 amino acids. The CDR3 reads CASSPTVEALGTGPEQYF. In nucleotides, the CDR3 is TGTGCCAGCAGCCCCACGGTCGAGGCTCTCGGGACAGGGCCCGAGCAGTACTTC.

V usage is TRBV29-1 and J usage is TRBJ2-3, with D possibly TRBD1 on 6 matching bases. The V gene lost 6 bases and the J gene lost 0 bases, with 13 bases spanning the gap. Looked up from germline, CDR1 is SQVTM and CDR2 is ANQGSEA. The length of the CDR3 is 14 residues. DNA for the CDR3: TGCAGCGTAAACAGGGCCAACAGCACAGATACGCAGTATTTT. As protein: CSVNRANSTDTQYF.

V usage is TRBV29-1 and J usage is TRBJ2-1, with D possibly being TRBD2 (6 bases). The germline V gene has CDR1 SQVTM and CDR2 ANQGSEA. V was pared by 3 bases and J by 2 bases, with 8 bases between. The CDR3 runs to 13 residues. The chain's CDR3 is CSVDGGTYNEQFF. The CDR3 nucleotides read TGCAGCGTTGATGGGGGGACCTACAATGAGCAGTTCTTC.

The J gene is TRBJ2-7, the V gene TRBV5-1; tentative D call: TRBD2 (6 bases). The V gene's germline CDR1 is SGHRS and CDR2 YFSETQ. This CDR3 has 13 residues. The V and J ends lost 5 bases and 6 bases respectively, with 15 bases between them. This chain's CDR3 is CASRVREESEQYF. In DNA, the CDR3 is TGCGCCAGCAGAGTCAGGGAGGAAAGCGAGCAGTACTTC.

The chain recombines TRBV19 with TRBJ2-7; 11 bases align to TRBD2. V shed 6 bases and J 4 bases; nucleotides not matched to a gene: 8. Germline V CDR1 and CDR2: LNHDA, SQIVND (reference sequence). This CDR3 comprises 15 residues. The CDR3 loop reads CASRGTSGRIYEQYF. The DNA for the CDR3 is TGTGCCAGTAGGGGAACTAGCGGGAGAATTTACGAGCAGTACTTC.

This clone has more than one count but fewer than ten. V usage is TRBV4-2 and J usage is TRBJ2-5, with TRBD1 matching over 11 bases. The CDR3 contains 15 residues. V shed 4 bases and J 5 bases; nucleotides not matched to a gene: 6. Germline lookup yields CDR1 LGHNA and CDR2 YNFKEQ. CDR3 sequence reads: CASSPGTGGKETQYF. The CDR3 nucleotides read TGTGCCAGCAGCCCCGGGACAGGGGGGAAGGAGACCCAGTACTTC.

The chain links TRBV29-1 to TRBJ2-7, with a tentative D call TRBD1 (5 bases). V was shortened by 0 bases and J by 2 bases, with 8 bases between the two germline ends. The CDR3 is made up of 13 amino acids. The germline gives CDR1 SQVTM, CDR2 ANQGSEA. CDR3 DNA sequence: TGCAGCGTTGAAGATCAAGGGGCCTACGAGCAGTACTTC. Its protein product is CSVEDQGAYEQYF.

This rearrangement joins TRBV6-5 to TRBJ2-7; the D call may be TRBD1 or TRBD2 (5 bases each). CDR3 length: 15 residues. Trimming stripped 4 bases from V and 0 bases from J, with 13 bases between. The V gene's germline CDR1 is MNHEY and CDR2 SVGAGI. The CDR3 is CASSSRDRGSYEQYF. The CDR3 bases are TGTGCCAGCAGTTCCCGGGACCGAGGCTCCTACGAGCAGTACTTC.

The rearrangement joins TRBV25-1 to TRBJ2-4, with TRBD1 matching over 9 bases. V was pared by 4 bases and J by 8 bases, with 0 bases of the junction left unmatched. The V gene's germline CDR1 is MGHDK and CDR2 SYGVNS. The CDR3 length is 12 residues. The CDR3 spells CASSGDRDIQYF. The CDR3 coding sequence is TGTGCCAGCAGTGGGGACAGGGACATTCAGTACTTC. The complete variable domain, with remaining parts taken from reference TRBV25-1 and TRBJ2-4, reads EADIYQTPRYLVIGTGKKITLECSQTMGHDKMYWYQQDPGMELHLIHYSYGVNSTEKGDLSSESTVSRIRTEHFPLTLESARPSHTSQYLCASSGDRDIQYFGAGTRLSVL.

The rearrangement uses TRBV5-1 and TRBJ2-3; tentatively, D is TRBD2 (7 bases). This CDR3 has 14 residues. Germline V lookup: CDR1 SGHRS, CDR2 YFSETQ. Trimming removed 2 bases from V and 2 bases from J, with 9 bases in between. For the CDR3, the DNA is TGCGCCAGCAGCTTCGGGGGGCCCACAGATACGCAGTATTTT. Protein product: CASSFGGPTDTQYF.

A single count supports this clone. This chain joins TRBV11-2 and TRBJ1-1; 8 bases match TRBD1. In germline, CDR1 is SGHAT, CDR2 FQNNGV. This CDR3 spans 15 amino acids. Trimming removed 5 bases from V and 0 bases from J; junction bases left unmatched: 5. CDR3 bases: TGTGCCAGCAGCCAGGGACAGGTCATGAACACTGAAGCTTTCTTT. This gives the protein CASSQGQVMNTEAFF.

This clone has a single count. This rearrangement joins TRBV28 to TRBJ2-7; D is unclear. Germline V lookup: CDR1 MDHEN, CDR2 SYDVKM. The CDR3 runs 14 residues. The V end was cut by 8 bases, the J end by 4 bases, with 18 bases between. The CDR3 sequence is CASRRTSLIYEQYF. The DNA of the CDR3 is TGTGCCAGCCGCAGGACCTCCTTAATTTACGAGCAGTACTTC.

The chain combines TRBV28 with TRBJ1-2; D not certain. This CDR3 contains 12 residues. Trimming removed 4 bases at V and 2 bases at J, with 5 bases between. Per the germline V gene, CDR1 is MDHEN and CDR2 is SYDVKM. The CDR3 here is CASSSKNYGYTF. The CDR3 bases are TGTGCCAGCAGTTCGAAGAACTATGGCTACACCTTC.

The chain uses TRBV14 and TRBJ2-5; D might be TRBD2 (6 bases). V was cut by 0 bases and J by 4 bases, with 15 bases left in between. This CDR3 contains 16 residues. Germline V CDR1 and CDR2: SGHDN, FVKESK. CDR3 region: CASSQEGNLGGETQYF. The CDR3 DNA is TGTGCCAGCAGCCAAGAGGGAAATCTGGGGGGAGAGACCCAGTACTTC.

This clone has a handful of counts. The V and J genes are TRBV2 and TRBJ1-2; D not certain. This CDR3 region has 12 residues. Trimming took off 0 bases at V and 7 bases at J, with 6 bases between the two ends. The V gene's germline CDR1 is SNHLY and CDR2 FYNNEI. The chain's CDR3 is CASSEALLGYTF. The CDR3 DNA reads as TGTGCCAGCAGTGAAGCGCTTCTTGGCTACACCTTC.

The chain recombines TRBV5-6 with TRBJ2-5; 11 nucleotides line up with TRBD1. V shed 3 bases and J 3 bases; nucleotides not matched to a gene: 1. CDR3 length: 14 residues. CDR1 and CDR2 (germline): SGHDT, YYEEEE. The CDR3 sequence: CASSWTGGEETQYF. The CDR3 bases are TGTGCCAGCAGCTGGACAGGGGGCGAAGAGACCCAGTACTTC. Combining the CDR3 with reference TRBV5-6 and TRBJ2-5 gives the whole variable domain DAGVTQSPTHLIKTRGQQVTLRCSPKSGHDTVSWYQQALGQGPQFIFQYYEEEERQRGNFPDRFSGHQFPNYSSELNVNALLLGDSALYLCASSWTGGEETQYFGPGTRLLVL.

The table lists this clone with a few counts. The gene calls are TRBV27 and TRBJ1-1, with a weak D call TRBD1 (6 bases). The CDR3 loop spans 12 amino acids. Trimming cost V 6 bases and J 1 base, with 6 bases left between them. Germline loops: CDR1 MNHEY, CDR2 SMNVEV (reference sequence). CDR3 DNA: TGTGCCAGCAGGACAGGGAACACTGAAGCTTTCTTT. Protein sequence: CASRTGNTEAFF.

This chain connects TRBV28 to TRBJ2-7, with D perhaps assigned TRBD1 or TRBD2 (6 bases each). The germline V gene encodes CDR1 MDHEN and CDR2 SYDVKM. The CDR3 has 14 amino acids. Trimming removed 1 base at V and 5 bases at J, with 12 bases between. CDR3 in DNA: TGTGCCAGCAGTTTATCCGGGGGCCGGAACGAGCAGTACTTC. Translation gives CASSLSGGRNEQYF.

V usage is TRBV18 and J usage is TRBJ1-4; possible D gene TRBD1, 5 bases. This CDR3 is 13 amino acids long. V gave up 4 bases and J gave up 4 bases, with 7 bases separating them. Germline-derived CDR1 and CDR2 are KGHSH and LQKENI. The CDR3 region has the DNA TGTGCCAGCTCACTCGACAGTAATGAAAAACTGTTTTTT. As protein: CASSLDSNEKLFF.

The rearrangement uses TRBV4-3 and TRBJ2-7; TRBD2 matches at 9 bases. The germline CDR1 and CDR2 sequences are LGHNA and YSLEER. V trimming: 4 bases; J trimming: 0 bases; junction bases outside the gene matches: 4. The CDR3 sequence is 15 residues long. The CDR3 nucleotides are TGCGCCAGCAGCCCGGAAGCGGGAGGCTCCTACGAGCAGTACTTC. This sequence encodes CASSPEAGGSYEQYF.